Each of the 7 T cell receptor beta chains below was sequenced from the same sample in a study of blood T cell repertoires in COVID-19. TCRdb keeps only in-frame clones here, not all; method: immunoSEQ multiplex PCR. Of some 68,000 clones listed, 90% are singletons. Sequenced: peripheral blood. The receptors stem from a man between 45 and 60 years old with COVID-19, enrolled during active disease.

The table lists this clone with a count of one. The V gene is TRBV18, the J gene TRBJ2-7; 7 nucleotides line up with TRBD1. The V gene end was trimmed by 6 bases and the J gene end by 2 bases; junction bases not matched to a gene: 7. The CDR3 consists of 14 residues. Germline V lookup: CDR1 KGHSH, CDR2 LQKENI. CDR3 loop: CASSPGQNTYEQYF. CDR3 bases: TGTGCCAGCTCCCCGGGACAGAATACCTACGAGCAGTACTTC. Combining the CDR3 with reference TRBV18 and TRBJ2-7 gives the whole variable domain NAGVMQNPRHLVRRRGQEARLRCSPMKGHSHVYWYRQLPEEGLKFMVYLQKENIIDESGMPKERFSAEFPKEGPSILRIQQVVRGDSAAYFCASSPGQNTYEQYFGPGTRLTVT.

The chain recombines TRBV24-1 with TRBJ2-5; a weak D match, TRBD1 (6 bases). The V gene's germline CDR1 is KGHDR and CDR2 SFDVKD. This CDR3 is built from 14 residues. V was cut by 3 bases and J by 3 bases, with 10 bases left in between. CDR3 sequence: CATSDTGRKETQYF. CDR3 DNA sequence: TGTGCCACCAGTGATACAGGGAGAAAAGAGACCCAGTACTTC.

This sequence joins TRBV11-2 and TRBJ2-1, with 12 bases matching TRBD2. Per the germline V gene, CDR1 is SGHAT and CDR2 is FQNNGV. The CDR3 contains 15 residues. The V segment lost 5 bases and the J segment 7 bases; nucleotides outside the gene matches: 6. The CDR3 bases are TGTGCCAGCAGCCCCGGGACTAGCGGGTGGAATGAGCAGTTCTTC. Its translation is CASSPGTSGWNEQFF.

The rearrangement uses TRBV27 and TRBJ2-7; 9 bases line up with TRBD1. The trim removed 2 bases at V and 3 bases at J, leaving 2 bases unmatched. The CDR3 is 14 amino acids. Germline V CDR1 and CDR2: MNHEY, SMNVEV (reference sequence). CDR3 sequence reads: CASSLETGGYEQYF. The CDR3 nucleotides are TGTGCCAGCAGTTTAGAGACAGGGGGCTACGAGCAGTACTTC.

The rearrangement links TRBV6-4 to TRBJ2-1; TRBD2 aligns across 12 bases. V lost 5 bases to trimming and J lost 9 bases; unmatched junction nucleotides: 2. Germline CDR1 is MRHNA and CDR2 is SNTAGT. CDR3 length: 13 amino acids. CDR3 coding DNA: TGTGCCAGCAGTTTGGGACTAGCGGGTGAGCAGTTCTTC. Its protein is CASSLGLAGEQFF.

The chain recombines TRBV6-5 with TRBJ2-5; tentative D call: TRBD1 (5 bases). V shed 6 bases and J shed 1 base, with 9 bases lying between them. Germline lookup yields CDR1 MNHEY and CDR2 SVGAGI. The CDR3 is 13 residues long. The CDR3 loop reads CASRTVSQETQYF. Here the CDR3 DNA reads TGTGCCAGCAGGACAGTGTCCCAAGAGACCCAGTACTTC.

V usage is TRBV20-1 and J usage is TRBJ2-5; D perhaps matches TRBD2 (5 bases). The V and J ends lost 4 bases and 7 bases respectively, with 10 bases between them. This CDR3 is built from 11 residues. The germline CDR1 and CDR2 sequences are DFQATT and SNEGSKA (reference sequence). The CDR3 spells CSATSRATQYF. The CDR3 region has the DNA TGCAGTGCTACCTCGAGGGCGACCCAGTACTTC.